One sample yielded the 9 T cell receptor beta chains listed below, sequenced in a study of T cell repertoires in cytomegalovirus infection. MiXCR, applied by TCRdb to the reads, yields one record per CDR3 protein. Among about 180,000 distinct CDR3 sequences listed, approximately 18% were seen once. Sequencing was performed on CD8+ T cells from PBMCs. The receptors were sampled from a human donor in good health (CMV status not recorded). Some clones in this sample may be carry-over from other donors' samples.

CDR3 amino acids: CASVAADTQYF. The CDR3 DNA reads as TGTGCCAGTGTAGCAGCAGATACGCAGTATTTT. The rearrangement uses TRBV6-2 or TRBV6-3 and TRBJ2-3; no clear D gene. The CDR3 runs to 11 residues. The V gene's germline CDR1 is MNHEY and CDR2 SVGEGT. V lost 9 bases, J lost 4 bases, and 8 bases lay in between.

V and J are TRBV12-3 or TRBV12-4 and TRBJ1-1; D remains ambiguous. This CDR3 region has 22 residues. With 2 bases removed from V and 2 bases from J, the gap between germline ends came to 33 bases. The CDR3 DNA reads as TGTGCCAGCAGTTTAAGTCTGTCAGCACCAGTCGACCGCTCGTGGGAAAACACTGAAGCTTTCTTT. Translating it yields CASSLSLSAPVDRSWENTEAFF.

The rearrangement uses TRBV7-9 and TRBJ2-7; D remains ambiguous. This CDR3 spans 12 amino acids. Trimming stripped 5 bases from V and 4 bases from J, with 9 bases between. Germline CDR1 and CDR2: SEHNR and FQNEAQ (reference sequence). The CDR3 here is CASSPPAYEQYF. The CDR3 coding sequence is TGTGCCAGCAGCCCGCCAGCTTACGAGCAGTACTTC.

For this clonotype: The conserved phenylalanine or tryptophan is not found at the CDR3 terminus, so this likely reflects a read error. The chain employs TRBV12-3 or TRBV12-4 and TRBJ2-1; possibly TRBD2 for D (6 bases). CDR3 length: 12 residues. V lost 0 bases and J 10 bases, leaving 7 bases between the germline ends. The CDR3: CASSLASGEQFL. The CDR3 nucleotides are TGTGCCAGCAGTTTAGCGAGCGGGGAGCAGTTCTTA.

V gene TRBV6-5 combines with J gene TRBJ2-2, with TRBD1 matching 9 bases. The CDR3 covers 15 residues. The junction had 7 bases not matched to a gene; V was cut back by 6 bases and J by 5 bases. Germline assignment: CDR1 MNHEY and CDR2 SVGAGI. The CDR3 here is CASSPGQGWTGELFF. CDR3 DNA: TGTGCCAGCAGCCCGGGACAGGGCTGGACCGGGGAGCTGTTTTTT.

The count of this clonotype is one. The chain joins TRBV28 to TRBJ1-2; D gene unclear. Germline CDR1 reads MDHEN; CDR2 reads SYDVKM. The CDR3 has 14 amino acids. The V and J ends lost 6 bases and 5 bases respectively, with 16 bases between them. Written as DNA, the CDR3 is TGTGCCAGCAGCCTCTCGACGGGCGGGTATGGCTACACCTTC. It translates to CASSLSTGGYGYTF.

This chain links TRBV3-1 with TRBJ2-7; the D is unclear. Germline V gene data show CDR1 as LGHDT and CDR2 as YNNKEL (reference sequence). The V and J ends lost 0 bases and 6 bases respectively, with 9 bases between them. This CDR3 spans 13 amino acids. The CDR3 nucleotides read TGTGCCAGCAGCCAAGAATTGGACCTCGAGCAGTACTTC. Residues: CASSQELDLEQYF.

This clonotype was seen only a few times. The CDR3 protein is CASSLRGDPYNEQFF. CDR3 sequence (DNA): TGTGCCAGCTCCCTTCGGGGGGACCCCTACAATGAGCAGTTCTTC. The J gene is TRBJ2-1, the V gene TRBV7-6, with 7 nucleotides matching TRBD2. With 8 bases clipped from V and 2 bases from J, the junction kept 9 bases outside the gene matches. The CDR3 loop spans 15 amino acids. From germline, CDR1 is SGHVS and CDR2 FNYEAQ.

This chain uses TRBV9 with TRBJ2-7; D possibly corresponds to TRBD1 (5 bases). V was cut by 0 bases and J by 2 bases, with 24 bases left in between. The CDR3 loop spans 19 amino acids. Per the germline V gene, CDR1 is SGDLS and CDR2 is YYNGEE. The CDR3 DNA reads TGTGCCAGCAGCGTAGACGGTTCAATCGACAGCCTGTCCGCCTACGAGCAGTACTTC. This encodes CASSVDGSIDSLSAYEQYF. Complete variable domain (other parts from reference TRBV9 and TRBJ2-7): DSGVTQTPKHLITATGQRVTLRCSPRSGDLSVYWYQQSLDQGLQFLIQYYNGEERAKGNILERFSAQQFPDLHSELNLSSLELGDSALYFCASSVDGSIDSLSAYEQYFGPGTRLTVT.